The 8 T cell receptor beta chains presented below share a single source sample, sequenced in a study of spatial heterogeneity in lung cancer. TCRdb reprocessed the 5' RACE reads with MiXCR, giving one entry per CDR3 protein. The sample yields more than 65,000 distinct CDR3 sequences, 7% to 9% seen once. Time point here: sample taken at primary tumor resection. Sequenced here: PBMCs, sampled at surgery. The receptors shown here come from a male donor with early-stage non-small cell lung cancer.

Only a few counts were recorded for this clonotype. The chain carries TRBV3-1 and TRBJ2-5; a weak D match, TRBD1 (6 bases). The ends were cut back, 4 bases at V and 2 bases at J, with 11 bases in the middle. This CDR3 spans 14 amino acids. From germline, CDR1 is LGHDT and CDR2 YNNKEL (reference sequence). The DNA for the CDR3 is TGTGCCAGCAGCCCAGGACAGAATCAAGAGACCCAGTACTTC. Its translation: CASSPGQNQETQYF.

The chain combines TRBV29-1 with TRBJ1-2; tentative D call: TRBD1 (6 bases). Germline V CDR1 and CDR2: SQVTM, ANQGSEA. V lost 8 bases and J 5 bases, leaving 15 bases between the germline ends. The CDR3 is 12 residues long. The DNA of the CDR3 is TGCAGCCCAGACAGGCCAAGGTATGGCTACACCTTC. It specifies CSPDRPRYGYTF.

The chain combines TRBV11-3 with TRBJ2-7; a possible D gene is TRBD2 (5 bases). V was pared by 4 bases and J by 3 bases, with 13 bases between. There are 14 residues in the CDR3. Germline V gene sequence: CDR1 SGHNT, CDR2 YENEEA. CDR3 nucleotides: TGTGCCAGCAGCTCGCTGGGAGTAGGCTACGAGCAGTACTTC. Translated: CASSSLGVGYEQYF.

The V gene is TRBV5-1, the J gene TRBJ2-7, with D unclear. Germline V gene data show CDR1 as SGHRS and CDR2 as YFSETQ. The CDR3 runs 13 residues. Trimming took off 0 bases at V and 7 bases at J, with 11 bases between the two ends. The CDR3 here is CASSLDGGVEQYF. DNA for the CDR3: TGCGCCAGCAGCTTGGACGGCGGAGTGGAGCAGTACTTC.

J is TRBJ2-5 and V is TRBV27; D is ambiguous. With 4 bases removed from V and 0 bases from J, the gap between germline ends came to 6 bases. This CDR3 is built from 13 residues. Germline V gene data show CDR1 as MNHEY and CDR2 as SMNVEV (reference sequence). In DNA form, the CDR3 reads TGTGCCAGCAGTTCCTCATACCAAGAGACCCAGTACTTC. As protein: CASSSSYQETQYF.

The genes are TRBV5-6 and TRBJ2-3; D is ambiguous. V dropped 5 bases and J dropped 0 bases, with 10 bases sitting between them. The CDR3 totals 14 residues. Germline CDR1 reads SGHDT; CDR2 reads YYEEEE. CDR3: CASRFRASTDTQYF. CDR3 bases: TGTGCCAGCAGGTTCAGAGCTAGCACAGATACGCAGTATTTT.

This clonotype has more than one count but fewer than ten. This chain joins TRBV12-5 and TRBJ2-1; 9 bases agree with TRBD2. The CDR3 consists of 18 residues. The V gene's germline CDR1 is LGHNT and CDR2 FRNRAP. V trimming: 4 bases; J trimming: 1 base; junction bases outside the gene matches: 11. The CDR3 loop is CASGSGLAGLTSYNEQFF. In nucleotides, the CDR3 is TGTGCTAGTGGTTCCGGGCTAGCGGGACTAACTTCCTACAATGAGCAGTTCTTC.

The chain carries TRBV7-9 and TRBJ2-5; 10 bases match TRBD1. CDR1 is SEHNR, CDR2 FQNEAQ, per germline (reference sequence). J lost 7 bases, V lost 5 bases, and 13 bases had no gene match. CDR3 length: 16 residues. CDR3: CASSTHRGQGTRTQYF. The CDR3 bases are TGTGCCAGCAGCACCCACAGGGGACAGGGGACGAGGACCCAGTACTTC.